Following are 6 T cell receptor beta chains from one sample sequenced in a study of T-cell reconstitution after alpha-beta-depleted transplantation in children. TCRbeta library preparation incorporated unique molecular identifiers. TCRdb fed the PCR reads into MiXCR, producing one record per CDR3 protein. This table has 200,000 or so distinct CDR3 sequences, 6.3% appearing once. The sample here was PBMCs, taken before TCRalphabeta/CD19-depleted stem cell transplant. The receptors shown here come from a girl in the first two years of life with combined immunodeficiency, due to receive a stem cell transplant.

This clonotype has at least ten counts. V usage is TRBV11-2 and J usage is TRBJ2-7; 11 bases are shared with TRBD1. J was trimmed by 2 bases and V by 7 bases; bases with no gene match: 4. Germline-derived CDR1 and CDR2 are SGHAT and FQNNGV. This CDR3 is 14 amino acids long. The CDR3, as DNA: TGTGCCAGCACCCGGGGACAGGGGGCCTACGAGCAGTACTTC. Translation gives CASTRGQGAYEQYF.

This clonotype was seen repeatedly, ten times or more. The CDR3 DNA is TGTGCCAGCAGCGCGGGAGCGAGCTCCTACGAGCAGTACTTC. The encoded protein is CASSAGASSYEQYF. The rearrangement links TRBV9 to TRBJ2-7; D perhaps matches TRBD2 (6 bases). Germline-derived CDR1 and CDR2 are SGDLS and YYNGEE. The V gene lost 3 bases and the J gene lost 0 bases, with 10 bases spanning the gap. The CDR3 contains 14 residues.

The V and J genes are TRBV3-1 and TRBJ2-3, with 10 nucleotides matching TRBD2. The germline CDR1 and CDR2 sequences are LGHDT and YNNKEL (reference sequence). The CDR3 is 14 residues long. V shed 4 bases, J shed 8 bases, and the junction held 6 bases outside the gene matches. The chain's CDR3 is CASSLLAGVGTQYF. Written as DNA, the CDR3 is TGTGCCAGCAGCCTCCTAGCGGGGGTTGGTACGCAGTATTTT.

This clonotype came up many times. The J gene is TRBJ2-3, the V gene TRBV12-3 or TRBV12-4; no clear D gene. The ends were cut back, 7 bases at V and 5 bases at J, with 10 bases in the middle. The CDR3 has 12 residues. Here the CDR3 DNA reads TGTGCCAGCAACTACGCTGGAGATACGCAGTATTTT. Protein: CASNYAGDTQYF.

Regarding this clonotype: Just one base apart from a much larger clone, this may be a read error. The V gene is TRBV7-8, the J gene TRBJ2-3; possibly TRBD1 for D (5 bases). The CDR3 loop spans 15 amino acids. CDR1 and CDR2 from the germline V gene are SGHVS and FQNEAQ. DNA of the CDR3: TGTGCCAGCAGCTTCCAGGGTGTTAGCACATATACGCAGTATTTT. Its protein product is CASSFQGVSTYTQYF.

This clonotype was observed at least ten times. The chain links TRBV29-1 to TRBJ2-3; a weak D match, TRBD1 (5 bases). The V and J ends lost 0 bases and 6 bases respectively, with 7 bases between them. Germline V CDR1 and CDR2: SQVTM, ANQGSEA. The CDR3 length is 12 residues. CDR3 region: CSVEDQGDTQYF. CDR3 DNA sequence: TGCAGCGTTGAAGATCAGGGCGATACGCAGTATTTT.